This T cell receptor beta chain is drawn from a study of regulatory dendritic cells for organ transplantation. Produced via immunoSEQ multiplex PCR; TCRdb's table is partial and in-frame only. Here the sample spans about 20,000 clones, about 79% being singletons. This CDR3 contains 15 residues. Trimming removed 4 bases from V and 4 bases from J, with 14 bases in between. Germline V lookup: CDR1 SNHLY, CDR2 FYNNEI. The TCR sequence derives from a human donor in good health. The specimen sequenced was memory CD4+ T cells from blood. Subset defined: CD45RO+ memory T cells. The chain combines TRBV2 with TRBJ2-1; D not certain. The CDR3 DNA reads as TGTGCCAGCAGTGTTGCGGCCGTTGTTTACAATGAGCAGTTCTTC. Translated, it gives CASSVAAVVYNEQFF.